This entry features one TCR beta chain sequence. As yet, its antigen is unknown. This entry comes from a study of T-cell reconstitution after alpha-beta-depleted transplantation in children. Study conclusions and caveats: Several hundred graft clones that had expanded were reportedly the source of alpha-beta T cells about two months after transplant. The origin of high day-60 TCRbeta diversity in some patients lay in surviving recipient T cells and thymic progenitors. It was newly produced T cells that mostly accounted for T-cell counts and diversity one year after transplant.

TCRbeta library preparation incorporated unique molecular identifiers. One entry per CDR3 protein, called by TCRdb with MiXCR from the PCR reads. The sample includes 450,000 to 550,000 distinct CDR3 sequences, roughly an eighth seen only once; the top ten take 11% to 15%. This CDR3 contains 14 residues. The V and J ends lost 0 bases and 5 bases, in that order; junction bases with no gene match: 4. Germline V gene sequence: CDR1 GTSNPN, CDR2 SVGIG (reference sequence). The chain links TRBV30 to TRBJ2-5; TRBD1 aligns across 9 bases. The sample in question was PBMCs, mostly from graft donor cells, obtained 180 days after TCRalphabeta/CD19-depleted stem cell transplant. The source is a female patient between 2 and 15 years old who had a stem cell transplant for aplastic anemia, so the T cells may come from the graft donor. The CDR3 reads CAWSVPGTGETQYF. CDR3 nucleotide sequence: TGTGCCTGGAGTGTCCCCGGGACAGGGGAGACCCAGTACTTC.